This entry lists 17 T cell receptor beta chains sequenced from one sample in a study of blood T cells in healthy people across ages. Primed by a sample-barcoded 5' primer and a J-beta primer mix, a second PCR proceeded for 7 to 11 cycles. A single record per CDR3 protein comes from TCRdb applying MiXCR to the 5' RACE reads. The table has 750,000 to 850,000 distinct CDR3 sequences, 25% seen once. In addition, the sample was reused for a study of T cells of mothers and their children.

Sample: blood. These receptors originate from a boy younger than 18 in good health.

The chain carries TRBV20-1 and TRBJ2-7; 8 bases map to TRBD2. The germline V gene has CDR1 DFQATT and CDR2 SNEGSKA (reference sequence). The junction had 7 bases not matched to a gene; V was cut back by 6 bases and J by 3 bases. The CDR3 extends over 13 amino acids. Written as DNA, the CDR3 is TGCAGTGCCTCCATAGCGGGACTCTACGAGCAGTACTTC. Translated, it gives CSASIAGLYEQYF.

DNA of the CDR3: TGTGCCAGCAGCCCCCGGGACAGGGTCGACGAGCAGTACTTC. Its protein product is CASSPRDRVDEQYF. J is TRBJ2-7 and V is TRBV13; TRBD1 matches 9 bases. This CDR3 region has 14 residues. Germline lookup yields CDR1 PRHDT and CDR2 FYEKMQ (reference sequence). After removal of 5 bases from V and 5 bases from J, the junction contained 7 bases not matched to a gene.

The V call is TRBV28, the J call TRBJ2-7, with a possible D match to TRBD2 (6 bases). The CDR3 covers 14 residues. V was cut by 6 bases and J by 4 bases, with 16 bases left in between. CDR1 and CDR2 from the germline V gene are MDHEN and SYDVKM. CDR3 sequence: CASRSRDLTYEQYF. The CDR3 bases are TGTGCCAGCAGATCTCGGGACTTAACGTACGAGCAGTACTTC.

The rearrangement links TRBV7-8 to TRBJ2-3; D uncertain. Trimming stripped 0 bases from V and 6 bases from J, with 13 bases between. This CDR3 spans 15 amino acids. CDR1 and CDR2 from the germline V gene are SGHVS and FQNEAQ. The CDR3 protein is CASSLALLSRDTQYF. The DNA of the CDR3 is TGTGCCAGCAGCTTAGCGCTTCTTAGCAGGGATACGCAGTATTTT.

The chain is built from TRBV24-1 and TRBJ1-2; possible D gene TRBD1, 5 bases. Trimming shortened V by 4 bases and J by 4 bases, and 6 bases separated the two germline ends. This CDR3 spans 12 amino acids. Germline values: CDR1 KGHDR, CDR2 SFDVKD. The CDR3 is CATSEGLYGYTF. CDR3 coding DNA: TGTGCCACCAGTGAGGGACTCTATGGCTACACCTTC.

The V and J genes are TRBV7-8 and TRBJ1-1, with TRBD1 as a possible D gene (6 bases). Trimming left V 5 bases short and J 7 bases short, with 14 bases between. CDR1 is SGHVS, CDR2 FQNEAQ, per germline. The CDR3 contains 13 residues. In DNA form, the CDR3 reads TGTGCCAGCAGCCTATTACAGGGTCGTGAAGCTTTCTTT. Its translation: CASSLLQGREAFF.

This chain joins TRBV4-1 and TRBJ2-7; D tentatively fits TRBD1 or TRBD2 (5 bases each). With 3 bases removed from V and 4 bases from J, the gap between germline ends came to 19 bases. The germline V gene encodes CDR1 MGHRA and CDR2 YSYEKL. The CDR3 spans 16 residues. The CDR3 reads CASSQGLGEKGYEQYF. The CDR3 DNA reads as TGCGCCAGCAGCCAGGGATTGGGGGAGAAAGGGTACGAGCAGTACTTC.

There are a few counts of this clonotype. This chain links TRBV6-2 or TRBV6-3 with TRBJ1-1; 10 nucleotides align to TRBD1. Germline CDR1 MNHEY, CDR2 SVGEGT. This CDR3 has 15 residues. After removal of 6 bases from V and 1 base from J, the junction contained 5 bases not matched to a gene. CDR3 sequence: CASRRQGAQNTEAFF. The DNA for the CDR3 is TGTGCCAGCAGGCGACAGGGGGCCCAGAACACTGAAGCTTTCTTT.

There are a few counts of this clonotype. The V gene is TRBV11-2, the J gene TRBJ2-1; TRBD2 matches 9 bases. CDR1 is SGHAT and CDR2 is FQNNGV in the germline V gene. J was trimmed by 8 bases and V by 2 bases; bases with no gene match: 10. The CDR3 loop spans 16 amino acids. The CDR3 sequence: CASSLRLAAHKDEQFF. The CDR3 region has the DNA TGTGCCAGCAGCTTAAGACTAGCGGCTCATAAGGATGAGCAGTTCTTC.

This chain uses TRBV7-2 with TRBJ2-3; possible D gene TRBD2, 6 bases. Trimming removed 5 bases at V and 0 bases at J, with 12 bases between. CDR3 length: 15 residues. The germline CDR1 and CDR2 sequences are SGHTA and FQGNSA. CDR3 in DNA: TGTGCCAGCAGCCCGGACTACACTAGCACAGATACGCAGTATTTT. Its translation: CASSPDYTSTDTQYF.

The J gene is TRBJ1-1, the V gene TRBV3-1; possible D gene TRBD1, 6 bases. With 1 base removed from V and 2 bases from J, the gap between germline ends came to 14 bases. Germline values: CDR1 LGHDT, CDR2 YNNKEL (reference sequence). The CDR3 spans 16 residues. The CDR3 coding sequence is TGTGCCAGCAGCCAAGTGAAAGGGGGACACAACACTGAAGCTTTCTTT. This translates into CASSQVKGGHNTEAFF.

CDR3 coding DNA: TGTGCCAGCAGCTTAGGCGGCGGGGGGACCAACACCGGGGAGCTGTTTTTT. It codes for CASSLGGGGTNTGELFF. This chain connects TRBV13 to TRBJ2-2; 8 bases fit TRBD2. This CDR3 is 17 amino acids long. In germline, CDR1 is PRHDT, CDR2 FYEKMQ (reference sequence). Germline trimming cut 0 bases from V and 2 bases from J; bases unmatched to any gene: 5.

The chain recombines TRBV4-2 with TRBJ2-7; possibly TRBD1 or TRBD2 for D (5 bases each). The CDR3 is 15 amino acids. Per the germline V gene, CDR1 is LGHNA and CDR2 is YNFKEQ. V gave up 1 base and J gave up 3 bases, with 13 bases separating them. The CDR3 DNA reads TGTGCCAGCAGCCAAGCTGGGACCTACCACTACGAGCAGTACTTC. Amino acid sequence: CASSQAGTYHYEQYF.

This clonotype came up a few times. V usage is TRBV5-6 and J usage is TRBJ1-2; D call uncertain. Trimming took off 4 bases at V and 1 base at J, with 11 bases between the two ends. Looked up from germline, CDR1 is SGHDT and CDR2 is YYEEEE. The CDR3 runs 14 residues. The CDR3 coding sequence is TGTGCCAGCAGCCCGGTCACCTATAACTATGGCTACACCTTC. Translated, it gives CASSPVTYNYGYTF.

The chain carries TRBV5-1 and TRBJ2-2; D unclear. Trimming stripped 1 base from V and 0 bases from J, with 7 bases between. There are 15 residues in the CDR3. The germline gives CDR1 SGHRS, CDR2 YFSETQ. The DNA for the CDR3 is TGCGCCAGCAGCTTGCGTTCAGCGAACACCGGGGAGCTGTTTTTT. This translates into CASSLRSANTGELFF. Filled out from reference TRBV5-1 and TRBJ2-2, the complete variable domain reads KAGVTQTPRYLIKTRGQQVTLSCSPISGHRSVSWYQQTPGQGLQFLFEYFSETQRNKGNFPGRFSGRQFSNSRSEMNVSTLELGDSALYLCASSLRSANTGELFFGEGSRLTVL.

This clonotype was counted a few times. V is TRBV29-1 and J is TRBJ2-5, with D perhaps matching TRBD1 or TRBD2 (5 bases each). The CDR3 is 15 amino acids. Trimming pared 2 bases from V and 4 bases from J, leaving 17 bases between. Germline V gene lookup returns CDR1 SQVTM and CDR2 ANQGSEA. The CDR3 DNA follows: TGCAGCGTTGAACCCGGGACGGACGCTGTAGAGACCCAGTACTTC. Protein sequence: CSVEPGTDAVETQYF.

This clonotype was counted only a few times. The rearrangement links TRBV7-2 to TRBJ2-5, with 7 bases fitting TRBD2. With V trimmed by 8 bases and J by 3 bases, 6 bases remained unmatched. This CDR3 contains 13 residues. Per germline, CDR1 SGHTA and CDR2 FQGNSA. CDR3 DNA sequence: TGTGCCAGCGGGGGAGGGGCGAAAGAGACCCAGTACTTC. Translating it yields CASGGGAKETQYF. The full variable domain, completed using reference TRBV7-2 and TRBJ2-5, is GAGVSQSPSNKVTEKGKDVELRCDPISGHTALYWYRQSLGQGLEFLIYFQGNSAPDKSGLPSDRFSAERTGGSVSTLTIQRTQQEDSAVYLCASGGGAKETQYFGPGTRLLVL.